Only one count was recorded for the clone carrying this TCR beta chain. The sample is drawn from a study of blood T cell repertoires in COVID-19. On the study more broadly: Sites across the United States, Italy and Spain contributed samples from acute and convalescent COVID-19. From T cells, B-cell-depleted T cells, or PBMCs came the material, which was cDNA or gDNA.

V lost 7 bases and J 6 bases, leaving 10 bases between the germline ends. The CDR3 sequence is 12 residues long. Adults between about 18 and 89 years of age took part from about two dozen US areas. Authors' processing steps: Amplifying reference gene primers gave estimates of nucleated cell counts. The method was immunoSEQ multiplex PCR; TCRdb's version includes in-frame clones alone and lacks a portion of them. The DNA was the basis for D and trimming; V, J and clone size are from that table. The sample has approximately 320,000 clones, over 80% seen once; the top ten hold approximately 9%. The genes are TRBV12-3 or TRBV12-4 and TRBJ2-1; no definite D call. The sample consisted of PBMCs or T cells enriched from blood (not recorded which). The clonotype comes from a woman aged 18-29 years who had recovered from COVID-19. CDR3 DNA sequence: TGTGCCAGCACCCTCTTCCCCAATGAGCAGTTCTTC. As protein: CASTLFPNEQFF.